This T cell receptor beta chain was sequenced in a study of radiation and T cells in renal cell carcinoma. V lost 2 bases and J lost 0, with 4 bases in between. The CDR3 sequence is 13 residues long. Looked up from germline, CDR1 is SGHAT and CDR2 is FQNNGV. This sample's treatment: treatment-naive control, cytoreductive nephrectomy. Some clones are missing from TCRdb's copy, which holds only in-frame ones; the method was immunoSEQ multiplex PCR. The data contain 23,000 or so clones, 55% to 75% of them singletons. The sequence was collected from a middle-aged man with renal cell carcinoma. Specimen: tumor tissue, collected from a patient whose treatment was nephrectomy without radiotherapy. The chain combines TRBV11-2 with TRBJ1-1; D is ambiguous. CDR3 region: CASSLSLNTEAFF. Here the CDR3 DNA reads TGTGCCAGCAGCTTATCCCTGAACACTGAAGCTTTCTTT. Looking up the rest from reference TRBV11-2 and TRBJ1-1 gives the full variable domain: EAGVAQSPRYKIIEKRQSVAFWCNPISGHATLYWYQQILGQGPKLLIQFQNNGVVDDSQLPKDRFSAERLKGVDSTLKIQPAKLEDSAVYLCASSLSLNTEAFFGQGTRLTVV.